This passage covers 11 T cell receptor beta chains from one sample sequenced in a study of blood T cells in healthy people across ages. Alongside a J-beta primer mix, a sample-barcoded 5' primer served in a second PCR lasting about 7 to 12 cycles. MiXCR was run by TCRdb on the 5' RACE reads, yielding one entry per CDR3 protein. The sample holds about 380,000 distinct CDR3 sequences, 45% to 65% seen once. The sample was blood. The receptors were gathered from a man in his sixties in good health.

This clonotype turned up a few times. The rearrangement joins TRBV5-1 to TRBJ1-2, with 8 bases identical to TRBD1. Germline V CDR1 and CDR2: SGHRS, YFSETQ. J lost 5 bases, V lost 4 bases, and 13 bases had no gene match. The length of the CDR3 is 16 residues. The CDR3 reads CASSLTAGQGRYGYTF. CDR3 nucleotides: TGCGCCAGCAGCCTGACCGCCGGACAGGGAAGGTATGGCTACACCTTC.

The gene calls are TRBV10-3 and TRBJ2-5; maybe TRBD2 (6 bases). The CDR3 totals 11 residues. Germline assignment: CDR1 ENHRY and CDR2 SYGVKD. Trimming left V 9 bases short and J 11 bases short, with 16 bases between. CDR3 sequence reads: CAIGGVGEQYF. In DNA form, the CDR3 reads TGTGCCATAGGCGGGGTGGGGGAGCAGTACTTC.

This clonotype occurred many times. The genes are TRBV6-1 and TRBJ2-5, with 9 bases aligning to TRBD1. J gave up 4 bases and V 6 bases, and 12 bases lay outside the gene matches. The CDR3 contains 16 residues. Per the germline V gene, CDR1 is MNHNS and CDR2 is SASEGT. CDR3 residues: CASSSGTGSRVETQYF. The DNA for the CDR3 is TGTGCCAGCAGCTCCGGGACAGGGAGTCGAGTAGAGACCCAGTACTTC.

The rearrangement uses TRBV7-2 and TRBJ1-1; the D is unclear. Germline-derived CDR1 and CDR2 are SGHTA and FQGNSA. V lost 2 bases, J lost 4 bases, and 11 bases lay in between. This CDR3 region has 14 residues. The CDR3 is CASSLRKAGTEAFF. CDR3 nucleotides: TGTGCCAGCAGCTTAAGAAAAGCGGGCACTGAAGCTTTCTTT.

This clonotype was found once. The chain combines TRBV5-1 with TRBJ2-3; 7 nucleotides match TRBD2. Germline values: CDR1 SGHRS, CDR2 YFSETQ. The CDR3 spans 15 residues. Trimming cost V 0 bases and J 6 bases; bases outside gene matches: 7. The CDR3 region is CASSLDSGVADTQYF. The CDR3 coding sequence is TGCGCCAGCAGCTTGGACAGCGGGGTGGCGGATACGCAGTATTTT. Full variable domain (missing parts from reference TRBV5-1 and TRBJ2-3): KAGVTQTPRYLIKTRGQQVTLSCSPISGHRSVSWYQQTPGQGLQFLFEYFSETQRNKGNFPGRFSGRQFSNSRSEMNVSTLELGDSALYLCASSLDSGVADTQYFGPGTRLTVL.

The CDR3 DNA reads as TGCAGTGCCTGCGACGACAGTCACAATGAGCAGTTCTTC. It encodes CSACDDSHNEQFF. The J gene is TRBJ2-1, the V gene TRBV20-1; TRBD1 might be the D (5 bases). Germline values: CDR1 DFQATT, CDR2 SNEGSKA (reference sequence). CDR3 size: 13 residues. The V end was cut by 6 bases, the J end by 5 bases, with 14 bases between.

This clonotype was found a few times. The rearrangement links TRBV4-2 to TRBJ1-5; 9 bases line up with TRBD1. Trimming removed 3 bases from V and 4 bases from J; junction bases left unmatched: 7. This CDR3 is built from 16 residues. Germline CDR1 is LGHNA and CDR2 is YNFKEQ. CDR3 DNA sequence: TGTGCCAGCAGCCAGGGAGGGACAGGGAGTAATCAGCCCCAGCATTTT. This codes for CASSQGGTGSNQPQHF.

The chain employs TRBV20-1 and TRBJ2-4; either TRBD1 or TRBD2 may fit D (5 bases each). CDR1 and CDR2 (germline): DFQATT, SNEGSKA (reference sequence). CDR3 length: 13 residues. The V and J ends lost 5 bases and 4 bases respectively, with 12 bases between them. Here the CDR3 reads CSAPDRGKNIQYF. CDR3 coding DNA: TGCAGTGCTCCCGACAGAGGGAAAAACATTCAGTACTTC.

As to this clonotype: Germline and junction disagree at one end, which may indicate a read error. The gene calls are TRBV20-1 and TRBJ2-6; the match to TRBD1 covers 7 bases. From germline, CDR1 is DFQATT and CDR2 SNEGSKA (reference sequence). This CDR3 is built from 14 residues. CDR3 protein: CSVREGAGANVLTF. The CDR3 bases are TGCAGTGTTAGAGAGGGGGCAGGGGCCAACGTCCTGACTTTC.

The chain couples TRBV30 to TRBJ2-3; tentatively, D is TRBD2 (6 bases). The ends were cut back, 2 bases at V and 0 bases at J, with 9 bases in the middle. Germline V gene lookup returns CDR1 GTSNPN and CDR2 SVGIG (reference sequence). This CDR3 contains 14 residues. CDR3 sequence reads: CAWSRAGSTDTQYF. The CDR3 DNA follows: TGTGCCTGGAGTAGAGCGGGCAGCACAGATACGCAGTATTTT.

For this clonotype: A much more abundant neighbour one base away suggests this may be a read error. The chain uses TRBV20-1 and TRBJ1-1, with 8 bases identical to TRBD1. Germline V CDR1 and CDR2: DFQATT, SNEGSKA (reference sequence). V trimming: 3 bases; J trimming: 10 bases; junction bases outside the gene matches: 7. The length of the CDR3 is 12 residues. CDR3 bases: TGCAGTGCTAGGCACAGGGGGTATGGAGCTTTCTTT. This translates into CSARHRGYGAFF.